This passage covers 10 T cell receptor beta chains from one sample sequenced in a study of response to subunit inactivated influenza vaccine. TCRdb reanalysed the RT-PCR reads using MiXCR and keeps one entry per CDR3 protein. Among fewer than 800,000 distinct CDR3 sequences listed, approximately 14% were seen once. The source material was PBMCs from blood, sampled about 13 days after vaccination. These receptors were obtained from a man aged 45-60 years who received an inactivated influenza vaccine.

The CDR3 region is CASSRGFDRFLDTGELFF. The CDR3 DNA sequence: TGTGCCAGCAGCCGTGGATTTGACAGGTTCTTGGACACCGGGGAGCTGTTTTTT. This chain uses TRBV5-6 with TRBJ2-2; possibly TRBD1 for D (6 bases). The V gene lost 4 bases and the J gene lost 3 bases, with 22 bases spanning the gap. Germline CDR1 is SGHDT and CDR2 is YYEEEE. CDR3 length equals 18 residues. The variable domain in full, with the rest retrieved from reference TRBV5-6 and TRBJ2-2, is DAGVTQSPTHLIKTRGQQVTLRCSPKSGHDTVSWYQQALGQGPQFIFQYYEEEERQRGNFPDRFSGHQFPNYSSELNVNALLLGDSALYLCASSRGFDRFLDTGELFFGEGSRLTVL.

V usage is TRBV28 and J usage is TRBJ1-6; D remains ambiguous. The germline V and J ends were trimmed by 3 bases and 8 bases, with 8 bases remaining between them. This CDR3 region has 13 residues. The germline gives CDR1 MDHEN, CDR2 SYDVKM. The CDR3 sequence: CASSFISDSPLHF. The CDR3 region has the DNA TGTGCCAGCAGTTTCATTTCCGATTCACCCCTCCACTTT.

The V call is TRBV20-1, the J call TRBJ1-4, with D hard to call. The germline V gene encodes CDR1 DFQATT and CDR2 SNEGSKA (reference sequence). The CDR3 totals 15 residues. Trimming cost V 4 bases and J 0 bases, with 12 bases left between them. This CDR3 reads CSATSSTATNEKLFF. As DNA, the CDR3 is TGCAGTGCTACAAGTAGTACGGCAACTAATGAAAAACTGTTTTTT.

V and J are TRBV29-1 and TRBJ2-7; D may be TRBD2 (5 bases). The length of the CDR3 is 13 residues. V lost 3 bases and J lost 0, with 9 bases in between. Germline V gene lookup returns CDR1 SQVTM and CDR2 ANQGSEA. This CDR3 is CSVEWESSYEQYF. The CDR3 nucleotides are TGCAGCGTTGAGTGGGAGAGCTCCTACGAGCAGTACTTC.

The chain recombines TRBV6-2 or TRBV6-3 with TRBJ1-5; no firm D call. V dropped 2 bases and J dropped 7 bases, with 12 bases sitting between them. The V gene's germline CDR1 is MNHEY and CDR2 SVGEGT. The length of the CDR3 is 14 residues. This chain's CDR3 is CASSYPPGTQPQHF. The CDR3 bases are TGTGCCAGCAGTTACCCGCCTGGAACGCAGCCCCAGCATTTT.

V is TRBV15 and J is TRBJ2-1; either TRBD1 or TRBD2 may supply D (5 bases each). This CDR3 has 15 residues. The germline CDR1 and CDR2 sequences are LNHNV and YYDKDF (reference sequence). V gave up 2 bases and J gave up 8 bases, with 16 bases separating them. In DNA form, the CDR3 reads TGTGCCACCAGCAGACAGGGCCCCCCGGGGTATGAGCAGTTCTTC. Translation gives CATSRQGPPGYEQFF.

The genes are TRBV7-9 and TRBJ2-1; the D call may be TRBD1 or TRBD2 (5 bases each). CDR1 is SEHNR and CDR2 is FQNEAQ in the germline V gene (reference sequence). The CDR3 spans 13 residues. Deletions cut 0 bases from V and 9 bases from J, with 9 bases between. CDR3 DNA: TGTGCCAGCAGCTTAGCGAGGGACGGTGAGCAGTTCTTC. This gives the protein CASSLARDGEQFF.

The chain employs TRBV7-6 and TRBJ2-2, with a tentative D call TRBD1 (6 bases). Germline V gives CDR1 SGHVS, CDR2 FNYEAQ. The V end was cut by 6 bases, the J end by 0 bases, with 11 bases between. The CDR3 spans 15 residues. The CDR3 spells CASSHRVTNTGELFF. Written as DNA, the CDR3 is TGTGCCAGCAGTCACAGGGTTACGAACACCGGGGAGCTGTTTTTT.

The chain uses TRBV5-1 and TRBJ1-6; 7 positions agree with TRBD1. V was pared by 1 base and J by 9 bases, with 4 bases of the junction left unmatched. There are 14 residues in the CDR3. The germline V gene has CDR1 SGHRS and CDR2 YFSETQ. DNA of the CDR3: TGCGCCAGCAGCTTGTCAGGGGGACGTTCACCCCTCCACTTT. Translated, it gives CASSLSGGRSPLHF.

This chain links TRBV4-1 with TRBJ2-2; D gene ambiguous. The CDR3 is 16 amino acids. Deletions cut 1 base from V and 0 bases from J, with 9 bases between. CDR1 MGHRA and CDR2 YSYEKL come from the germline V gene. The CDR3 region has the DNA TGCGCCAGCAGCCAAGTGGCTTTTTCGAACACCGGGGAGCTGTTTTTT. It yields the protein CASSQVAFSNTGELFF.